This TCR beta chain was sequenced during a study of OX40 agonist ivuxolimab in advanced cancers. Points from the study as a whole: Among the lowest peripheral clonal expansion occurred in 0.1-3.0 mg/kg partial responders.

Sequencing used immunoSEQ multiplex PCR; TCRdb keeps in-frame clones, though not all of them. This sample has some 96,000 clones, with over 75% found just once. Note on this clone: No antigen is known for it.

This clonotype originated in an adult with an advanced solid tumor such as melanoma, head and neck, liver or kidney cancer. This sample comprised CD4+ or CD8+ T cells sorted from blood, obtained in a trial of the OX40 agonist ivuxolimab.

CDR3 in amino acids: CASRQGTYGYTF. CDR3 sequence (DNA): TGTGCCAGCCGACAGGGTACCTATGGCTACACCTTC. V usage is TRBV19 and J usage is TRBJ1-2; 7 nucleotides align to TRBD1. Trimming cost V 9 bases and J 4 bases; bases outside gene matches: 5. There are 12 residues in the CDR3. The germline V gene encodes CDR1 LNHDA and CDR2 SQIVND (reference sequence).